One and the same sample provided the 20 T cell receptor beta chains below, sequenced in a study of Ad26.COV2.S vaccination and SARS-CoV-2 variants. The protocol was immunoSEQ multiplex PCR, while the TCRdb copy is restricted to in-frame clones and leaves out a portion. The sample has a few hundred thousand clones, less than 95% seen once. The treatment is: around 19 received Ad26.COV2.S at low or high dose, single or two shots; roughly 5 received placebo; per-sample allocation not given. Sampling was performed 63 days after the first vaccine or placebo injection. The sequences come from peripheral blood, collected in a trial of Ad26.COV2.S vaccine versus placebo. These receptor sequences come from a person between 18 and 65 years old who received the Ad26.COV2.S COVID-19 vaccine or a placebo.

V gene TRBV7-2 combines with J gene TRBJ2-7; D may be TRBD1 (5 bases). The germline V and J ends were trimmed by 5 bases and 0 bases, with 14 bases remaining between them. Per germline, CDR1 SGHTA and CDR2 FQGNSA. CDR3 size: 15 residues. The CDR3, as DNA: TGTGCCAGCAGCCCTTGGGGCGGCGGCTCCTACGAGCAGTACTTC. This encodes CASSPWGGGSYEQYF.

The CDR3 DNA sequence: TGTGCCAGCAGCTTATATGGTGTACGCTCAAACTATGGCTACACCTTC. The encoded protein is CASSLYGVRSNYGYTF. J is TRBJ1-2 and V is TRBV5-6; D is unresolved. Germline V gives CDR1 SGHDT, CDR2 YYEEEE. V gave up 2 bases and J gave up 2 bases, with 16 bases separating them. The CDR3 is made up of 16 amino acids.

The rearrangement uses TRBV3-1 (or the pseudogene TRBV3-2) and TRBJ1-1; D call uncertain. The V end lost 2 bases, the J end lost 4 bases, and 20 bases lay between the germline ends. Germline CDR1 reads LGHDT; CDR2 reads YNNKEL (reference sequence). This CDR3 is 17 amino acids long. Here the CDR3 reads CASSQWKGRTRGTEAFF. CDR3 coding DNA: TGTGCCAGCAGCCAATGGAAGGGAAGGACCCGGGGCACTGAAGCTTTCTTT.

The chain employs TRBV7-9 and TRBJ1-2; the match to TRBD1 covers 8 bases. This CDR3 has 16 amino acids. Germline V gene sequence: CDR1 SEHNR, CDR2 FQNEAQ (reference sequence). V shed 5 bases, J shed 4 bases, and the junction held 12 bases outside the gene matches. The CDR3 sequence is CASSQGRGRISYGYTF. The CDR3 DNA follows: TGTGCCAGCAGCCAAGGCAGGGGGCGCATTAGCTATGGCTACACCTTC.

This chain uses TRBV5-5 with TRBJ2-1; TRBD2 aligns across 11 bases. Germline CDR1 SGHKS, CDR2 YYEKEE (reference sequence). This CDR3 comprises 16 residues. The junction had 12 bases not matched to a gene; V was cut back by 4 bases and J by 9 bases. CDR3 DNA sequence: TGTGCCAGCAGCCCTATAGCGGGAGGGTCAAGGGCTGAGCAGTTCTTC. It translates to CASSPIAGGSRAEQFF.

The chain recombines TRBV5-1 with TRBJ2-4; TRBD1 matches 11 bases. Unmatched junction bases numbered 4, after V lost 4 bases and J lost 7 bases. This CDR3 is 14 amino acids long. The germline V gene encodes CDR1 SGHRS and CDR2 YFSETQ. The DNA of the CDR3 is TGCGCCAGCAGCCTGGGACAGGGGGACAACATTCAGTACTTC. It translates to CASSLGQGDNIQYF.

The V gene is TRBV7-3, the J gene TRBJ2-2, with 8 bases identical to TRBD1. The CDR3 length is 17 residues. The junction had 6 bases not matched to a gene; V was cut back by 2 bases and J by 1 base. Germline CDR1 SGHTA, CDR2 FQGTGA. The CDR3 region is CASSLGSGTGNTGELFF. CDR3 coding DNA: TGTGCCAGCAGCTTAGGGTCCGGGACAGGGAACACCGGGGAGCTGTTTTTT.

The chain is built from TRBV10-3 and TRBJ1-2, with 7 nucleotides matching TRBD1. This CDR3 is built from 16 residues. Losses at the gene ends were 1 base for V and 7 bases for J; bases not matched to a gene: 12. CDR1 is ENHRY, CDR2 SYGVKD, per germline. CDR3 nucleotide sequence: TGTGCCATCAGTGAGTTCCCGACAGGGCATGGGGTTGGCTACACCTTC. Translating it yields CAISEFPTGHGVGYTF.

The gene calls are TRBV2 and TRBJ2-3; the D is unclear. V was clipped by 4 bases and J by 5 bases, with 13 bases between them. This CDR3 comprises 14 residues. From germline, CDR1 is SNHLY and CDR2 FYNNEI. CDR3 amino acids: CASSGLLTQDTQYF. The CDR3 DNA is TGTGCCAGCAGTGGGTTATTGACCCAAGATACGCAGTATTTT.

The CDR3 region is CATSRDKFGQRHLGSLFF. Here the CDR3 DNA reads TGTGCCACCAGCAGAGATAAGTTTGGACAGCGCCACTTGGGGTCACTGTTTTTT. The J gene is TRBJ1-4, the V gene TRBV15; D may be TRBD1 (6 bases). This CDR3 comprises 18 residues. Germline V lookup: CDR1 LNHNV, CDR2 YYDKDF (reference sequence). Deletions cut 0 bases from V and 13 bases from J, with 27 bases between.

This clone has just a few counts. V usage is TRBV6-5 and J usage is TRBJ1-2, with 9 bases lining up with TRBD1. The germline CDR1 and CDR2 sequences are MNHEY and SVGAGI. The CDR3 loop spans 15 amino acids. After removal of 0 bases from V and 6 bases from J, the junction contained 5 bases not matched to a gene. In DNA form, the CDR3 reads TGTGCCAGCAGTTACTCGGGACAGGGAAGAAATGGCTACACCTTC. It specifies CASSYSGQGRNGYTF.

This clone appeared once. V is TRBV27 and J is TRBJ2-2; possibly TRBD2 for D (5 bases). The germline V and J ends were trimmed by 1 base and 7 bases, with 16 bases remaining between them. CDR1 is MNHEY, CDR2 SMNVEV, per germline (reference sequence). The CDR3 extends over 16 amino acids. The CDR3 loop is CASSLLPLWENGELFF. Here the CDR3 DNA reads TGTGCCAGCAGTTTATTACCTTTGTGGGAGAACGGGGAGCTGTTTTTT.

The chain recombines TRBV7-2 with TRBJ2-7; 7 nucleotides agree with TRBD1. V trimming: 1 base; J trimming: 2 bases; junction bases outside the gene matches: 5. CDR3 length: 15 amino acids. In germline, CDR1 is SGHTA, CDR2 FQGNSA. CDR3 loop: CASSLGGQGAYEQYF. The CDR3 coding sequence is TGTGCCAGCAGCTTAGGAGGTCAGGGGGCCTACGAGCAGTACTTC.

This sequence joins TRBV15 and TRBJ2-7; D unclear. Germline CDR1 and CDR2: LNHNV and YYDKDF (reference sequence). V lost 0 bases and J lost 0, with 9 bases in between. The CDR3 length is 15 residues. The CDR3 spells CATSRERASSYEQYF. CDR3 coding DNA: TGTGCCACCAGCAGAGAAAGGGCCAGCTCCTACGAGCAGTACTTC.

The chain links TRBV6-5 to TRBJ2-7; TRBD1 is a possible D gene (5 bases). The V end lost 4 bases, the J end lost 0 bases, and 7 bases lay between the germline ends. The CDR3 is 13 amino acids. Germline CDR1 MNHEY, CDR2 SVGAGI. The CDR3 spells CASSFRASYEQYF. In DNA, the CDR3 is TGTGCCAGCAGTTTCAGGGCCTCCTACGAGCAGTACTTC.

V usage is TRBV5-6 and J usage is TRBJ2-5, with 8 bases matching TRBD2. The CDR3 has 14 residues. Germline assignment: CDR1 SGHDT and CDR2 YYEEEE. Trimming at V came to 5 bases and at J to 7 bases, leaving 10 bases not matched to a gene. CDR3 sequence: CASSLTAGGATQYF. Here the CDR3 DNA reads TGTGCCAGCAGTCTGACGGCGGGGGGAGCGACCCAGTACTTC.

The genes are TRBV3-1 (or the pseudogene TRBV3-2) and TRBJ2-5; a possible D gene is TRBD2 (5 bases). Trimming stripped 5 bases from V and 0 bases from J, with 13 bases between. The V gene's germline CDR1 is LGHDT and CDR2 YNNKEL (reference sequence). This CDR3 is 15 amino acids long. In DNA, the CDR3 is TGTGCCAGCAGCTCACAGCGGACCAACCAAGAGACCCAGTACTTC. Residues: CASSSQRTNQETQYF.

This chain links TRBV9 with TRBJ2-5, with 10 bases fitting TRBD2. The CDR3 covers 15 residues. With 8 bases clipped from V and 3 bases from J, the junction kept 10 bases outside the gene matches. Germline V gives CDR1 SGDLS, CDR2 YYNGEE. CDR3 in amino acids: CASAPGTSVKETQYF. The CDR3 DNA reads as TGTGCCAGTGCCCCCGGGACTAGCGTTAAAGAGACCCAGTACTTC.

Here the CDR3 DNA reads TGTGCCAGCAGTTACGCTCCGGGGTCCGAGCAGTACTTC. This codes for CASSYAPGSEQYF. V and J are TRBV6-2 or TRBV6-3 and TRBJ2-7, with D possibly being TRBD2 (5 bases). The CDR3 length is 13 residues. V lost 2 bases and J 6 bases, leaving 11 bases between the germline ends. The V gene's germline CDR1 is MNHEY and CDR2 SVGEGT.

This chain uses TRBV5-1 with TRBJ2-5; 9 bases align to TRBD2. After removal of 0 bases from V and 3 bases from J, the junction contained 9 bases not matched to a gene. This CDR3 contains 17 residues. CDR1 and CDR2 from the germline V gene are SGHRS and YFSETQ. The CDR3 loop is CASSLGSAGGPEETQYF. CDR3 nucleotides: TGCGCCAGCAGCTTGGGGTCCGCGGGAGGGCCGGAAGAGACCCAGTACTTC.